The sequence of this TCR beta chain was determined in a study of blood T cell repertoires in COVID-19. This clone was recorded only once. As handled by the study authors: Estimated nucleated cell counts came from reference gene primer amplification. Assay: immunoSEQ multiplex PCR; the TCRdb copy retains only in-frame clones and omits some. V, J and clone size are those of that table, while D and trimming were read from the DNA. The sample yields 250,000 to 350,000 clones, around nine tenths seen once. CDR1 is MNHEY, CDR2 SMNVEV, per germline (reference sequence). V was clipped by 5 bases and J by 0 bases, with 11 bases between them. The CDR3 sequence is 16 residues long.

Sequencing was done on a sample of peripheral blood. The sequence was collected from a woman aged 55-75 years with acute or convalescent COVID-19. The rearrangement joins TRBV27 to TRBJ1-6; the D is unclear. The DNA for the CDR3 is TGTGCCAGCAGTCCTCCGATTAGCTCCTATAATTCACCCCTCCACTTT. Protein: CASSPPISSYNSPLHF.